Listed below are T cell receptor beta chains from one sample, sequenced in a study of shared clonotypes between healthy human individuals. The assay was immunoSEQ multiplex PCR, and TCRdb's table has in-frame clones only and misses some. The table has roughly 200,000 clones, about 68% seen once. The specimen sequenced was memory CD4+ T cells sorted from blood. The receptors originated from a man aged 25 to 40 in good health. CDR3s include the opening cysteine and the closing phenylalanine or tryptophan. Fields, in order: V gene, clone size, J gene, D gene, CDR3 DNA, CDR3 protein. The D gene is left open where the match is weak. Not all rows give a size; the values are once, few, many and, for expanded clones, a class.

v_call: TRBV5-4; clone_size: many; j_call: TRBJ1-2; d_call: -; cdr3_nt: TGTGCCAGCAGCGTCGGCCCAGGGGCGCCCTATGGCTACACCTTC; cdr3_aa: CASSVGPGAPYGYTF
v_call: TRBV28; clone_size: -; j_call: TRBJ2-1; d_call: -; cdr3_nt: TGTGCCAGCAGTTTTGGCAGGGAAAATGAGCAGTTCTTC; cdr3_aa: CASSFGRENEQFF
v_call: TRBV5-6; clone_size: few; j_call: TRBJ1-5; d_call: -; cdr3_nt: TGTGCCAGCAGCTTGACAGCCGGAACTTATAGCAATCAGCCCCAGCATTTT; cdr3_aa: CASSLTAGTYSNQPQHF
v_call: TRBV28; clone_size: -; j_call: TRBJ2-5; d_call: -; cdr3_nt: TGTGCCAGCAGTTTGGGCTGGATCCAAGAGACCCAGTACTTC; cdr3_aa: CASSLGWIQETQYF
v_call: TRBV18; clone_size: -; j_call: TRBJ2-2; d_call: TRBD1; cdr3_nt: TGTGCCAGCTCACCACCCCGGGACAGGGATGGGTACACCGGGGAGCTGTTTTTT; cdr3_aa: CASSPPRDRDGYTGELFF
v_call: TRBV29-1; clone_size: few; j_call: TRBJ1-2; d_call: -; cdr3_nt: TGCAGCGTTGTTTCGGGGGGCTATGGCTACACCTTC; cdr3_aa: CSVVSGGYGYTF
v_call: TRBV6-1; clone_size: -; j_call: TRBJ1-3; d_call: -; cdr3_nt: TGTGCCAGCAGTGAAGCGCTTTGGTCAGGTTCTGGAAACACCATATATTTT; cdr3_aa: CASSEALWSGSGNTIYF
v_call: TRBV7-7; clone_size: -; j_call: TRBJ2-6; d_call: -; cdr3_nt: TGTGCCAGCAGCTTAGGGCGAGGTGGGGCCAACGTCCTGACTTTC; cdr3_aa: CASSLGRGGANVLTF
v_call: TRBV21-1; clone_size: many; j_call: TRBJ2-1; d_call: -; cdr3_nt: TGTGCTAGCGGGAGCGTTGTCAATGAGCAGTTCTTC; cdr3_aa: CASGSVVNEQFF
v_call: TRBV7-8; clone_size: -; j_call: TRBJ1-3; d_call: -; cdr3_nt: TGTGCCAGCAGCGAGCAGCAGGGGAGAAACACCATATATTTT; cdr3_aa: CASSEQQGRNTIYF
v_call: TRBV19; clone_size: -; j_call: TRBJ2-5; d_call: TRBD2; cdr3_nt: TGTGCCAGTAGTATCCGGCTAGCGGGAGAGACCCAGTACTTC; cdr3_aa: CASSIRLAGETQYF
v_call: TRBV19; clone_size: -; j_call: TRBJ2-4; d_call: TRBD1; cdr3_nt: TGTGCCAGTAGTTGGAGACAGGGAATAGCCAAAAACATTCAGTACTTC; cdr3_aa: CASSWRQGIAKNIQYF
v_call: TRBV7-9; clone_size: -; j_call: TRBJ2-7; d_call: TRBD1; cdr3_nt: TGTGCCAGCAGCCGCCGGGACAGGGGGCGTCGGGAGCAGTACTTC; cdr3_aa: CASSRRDRGRREQYF
v_call: TRBV4-3; clone_size: -; j_call: TRBJ2-3; d_call: -; cdr3_nt: TGCGCCAGCAGAGTTAATAGCGGGACAGAGCATACGCAGTATTTT; cdr3_aa: CASRVNSGTEHTQYF
v_call: TRBV29-1; clone_size: -; j_call: TRBJ2-3; d_call: -; cdr3_nt: TGCAGCGCCCCCCCTTCGGGGAAATCTAGCACAGATACGCAGTATTTT; cdr3_aa: CSAPPSGKSSTDTQYF
v_call: TRBV7-6; clone_size: few; j_call: TRBJ2-1; d_call: -; cdr3_nt: TGTGCCAGCAGCTCTGGGACGAACAATGAGCAGTTCTTC; cdr3_aa: CASSSGTNNEQFF
v_call: TRBV5-6; clone_size: few; j_call: TRBJ1-1; d_call: -; cdr3_nt: TGTGCCAGCAGCTTGTCCTACAGGGAGAACACTGAAGCTTTCTTT; cdr3_aa: CASSLSYRENTEAFF
v_call: TRBV19; clone_size: -; j_call: TRBJ1-5; d_call: -; cdr3_nt: TGTGCCAGTAGTATAAGGCCCGAGGATCAGCCCCAGCATTTT; cdr3_aa: CASSIRPEDQPQHF
v_call: TRBV7-2; clone_size: -; j_call: TRBJ2-6; d_call: TRBD1; cdr3_nt: TGTGCCAGCAGCCCGGGGGCGGGCAGGGGGCCCTCTGGGGCCAACGTCCTGACTTTC; cdr3_aa: CASSPGAGRGPSGANVLTF
v_call: TRBV5-1; clone_size: -; j_call: TRBJ2-1; d_call: TRBD2; cdr3_nt: TGCGCCAGCAGCTTGCTAGCGGAGGTCTACAATGAGCAGTTCTTC; cdr3_aa: CASSLLAEVYNEQFF
v_call: TRBV9; clone_size: -; j_call: TRBJ2-7; d_call: TRBD1; cdr3_nt: TGTGCCAGCAGCTCCTCGAGGGGGCTTTCGAGCGAGCAGTACTTC; cdr3_aa: CASSSSRGLSSEQYF
v_call: TRBV6-5; clone_size: -; j_call: TRBJ2-7; d_call: TRBD2; cdr3_nt: TGTGCCAGCAGTTTTCTTACTAGCGGCCGGCCGGGCGAGCAGTACTTC; cdr3_aa: CASSFLTSGRPGEQYF